A single sample gave rise to the 6 T cell receptor beta chains below, sequenced in a study of blood T cell repertoires in COVID-19. Libraries were prepared by immunoSEQ multiplex PCR; TCRdb keeps only in-frame clonotypes and omits some of them. The repertoire has 250,000 or so clones, around 90% of them found once; the top ten carry 2.5% to 4%. Source material: PBMCs or T cells enriched from blood (not recorded which). These TCRs come from a woman between 40 and 50 years old who had been exposed to COVID-19.

V usage is TRBV9 and J usage is TRBJ2-4; 9 bases fit TRBD2. CDR1 is SGDLS, CDR2 YYNGEE, per germline. The CDR3 runs to 19 residues. With 0 bases clipped from V and 1 base from J, the junction kept 11 bases outside the gene matches. CDR3 coding DNA: TGTGCCAGCAGCGTAGATCCAGCGGGAGGATTTTCGGCCAAAAACATTCAGTACTTC. It specifies CASSVDPAGGFSAKNIQYF.

The V gene is TRBV7-9, the J gene TRBJ2-3; 14 bases fit TRBD2. The CDR3 is 19 amino acids. The V segment lost 3 bases and the J segment 2 bases; nucleotides outside the gene matches: 10. In germline, CDR1 is SEHNR, CDR2 FQNEAQ (reference sequence). The CDR3 protein is CASSLDRTSGRLSTDTQYF. CDR3 in DNA: TGTGCCAGCAGCTTGGACAGGACTAGCGGGAGGTTGTCCACAGATACGCAGTATTTT.

V and J are TRBV25-1 and TRBJ2-5; D might be TRBD2 (5 bases). Trimming cost V 6 bases and J 1 base, with 18 bases left between them. This CDR3 spans 16 amino acids. Germline CDR1 is MGHDK and CDR2 is SYGVNS. The chain's CDR3 is CASSLPGKAIQETQYF. CDR3 bases: TGTGCCAGCAGCCTCCCGGGAAAGGCCATCCAAGAGACCCAGTACTTC.

CDR3 in amino acids: CAWSVIRSGLQGTGELFF. CDR3 DNA: TGTGCCTGGAGTGTCATCCGTTCGGGACTCCAAGGGACCGGGGAGCTGTTTTTT. The genes are TRBV30 and TRBJ2-2; perhaps TRBD2 as D (6 bases). The V end was cut by 0 bases, the J end by 5 bases, with 22 bases between. Per germline, CDR1 GTSNPN and CDR2 SVGIG (reference sequence). This CDR3 is 18 amino acids long.

The rearrangement joins TRBV5-6 to TRBJ2-5; 9 bases fit TRBD1. The germline V gene encodes CDR1 SGHDT and CDR2 YYEEEE. The CDR3 is 14 amino acids. With 5 bases clipped from V and 3 bases from J, the junction kept 5 bases outside the gene matches. The CDR3 reads CASSLQGAKETQYF. The CDR3 DNA is TGTGCCAGCAGTCTACAGGGGGCCAAAGAGACCCAGTACTTC. Based on the CDR3 plus reference TRBV5-6 and TRBJ2-5, the full variable domain is DAGVTQSPTHLIKTRGQQVTLRCSPKSGHDTVSWYQQALGQGPQFIFQYYEEEERQRGNFPDRFSGHQFPNYSSELNVNALLLGDSALYLCASSLQGAKETQYFGPGTRLLVL.

The J gene is TRBJ1-1, the V gene TRBV3-1 (or the pseudogene TRBV3-2); no definite D call. CDR3 length: 14 amino acids. V lost 1 base and J lost 3, with 9 bases in between. CDR1 is LGHDT, CDR2 YNNKEL, per germline (reference sequence). CDR3 protein: CASSQVVTYTEAFF. The CDR3 region has the DNA TGTGCCAGCAGCCAAGTCGTCACTTACACTGAAGCTTTCTTT.